This TCR beta chain was observed in a study of T cell responses to AZD1222 COVID-19 vaccine. Here immunoSEQ multiplex PCR was the method, and the copy in TCRdb shows in-frame clones only, minus some. The table includes fewer than 120,000 clones, about 87% detected once. From germline, CDR1 is MNHEY and CDR2 SVGEGT. The CDR3 loop spans 13 amino acids. V lost 6 bases and J lost 1, with 10 bases in between. The sequencing here drew on peripheral blood, taken 28 days after the second AZD1222 dose. The chain combines TRBV6-2 or TRBV6-3 with TRBJ2-7; D unresolved. The sequence derives from an adult who received the AZD1222 COVID-19 vaccine. The chain's CDR3 is CASSPEVSYEQYF. CDR3 coding DNA: TGTGCCAGCAGCCCCGAGGTATCCTACGAGCAGTACTTC.